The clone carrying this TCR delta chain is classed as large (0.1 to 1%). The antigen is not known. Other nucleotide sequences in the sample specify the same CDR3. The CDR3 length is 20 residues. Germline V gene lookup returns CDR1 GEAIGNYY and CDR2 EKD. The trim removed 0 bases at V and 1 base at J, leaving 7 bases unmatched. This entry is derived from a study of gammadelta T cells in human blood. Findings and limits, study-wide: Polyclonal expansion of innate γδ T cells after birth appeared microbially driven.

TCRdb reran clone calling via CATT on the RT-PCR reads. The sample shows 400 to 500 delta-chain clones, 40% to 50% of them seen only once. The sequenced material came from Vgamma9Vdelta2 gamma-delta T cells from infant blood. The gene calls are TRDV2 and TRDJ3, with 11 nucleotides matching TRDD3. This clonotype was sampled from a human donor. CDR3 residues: CACDTGWGIQLSWDTRQMFF. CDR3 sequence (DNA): TGTGCCTGTGACACCGGCTGGGGGATACAGCTATCCTGGGACACCCGACAGATGTTTTTC.